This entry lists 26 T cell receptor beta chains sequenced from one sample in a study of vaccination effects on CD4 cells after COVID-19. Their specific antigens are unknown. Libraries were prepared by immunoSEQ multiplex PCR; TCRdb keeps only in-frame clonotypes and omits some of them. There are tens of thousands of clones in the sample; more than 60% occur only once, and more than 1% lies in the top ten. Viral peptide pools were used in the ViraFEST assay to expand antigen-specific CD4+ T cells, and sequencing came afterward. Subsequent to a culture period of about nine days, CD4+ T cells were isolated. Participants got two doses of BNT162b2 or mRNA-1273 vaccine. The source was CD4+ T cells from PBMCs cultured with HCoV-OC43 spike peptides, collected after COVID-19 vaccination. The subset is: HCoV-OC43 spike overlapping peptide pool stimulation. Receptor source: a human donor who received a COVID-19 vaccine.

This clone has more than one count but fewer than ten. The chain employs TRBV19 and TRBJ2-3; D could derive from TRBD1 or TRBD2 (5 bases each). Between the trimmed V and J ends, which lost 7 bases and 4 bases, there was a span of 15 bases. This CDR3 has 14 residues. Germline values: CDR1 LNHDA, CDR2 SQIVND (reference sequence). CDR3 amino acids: CASTLGMGADTQYF. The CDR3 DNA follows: TGTGCCAGTACTCTCGGAATGGGGGCAGATACGCAGTATTTT.

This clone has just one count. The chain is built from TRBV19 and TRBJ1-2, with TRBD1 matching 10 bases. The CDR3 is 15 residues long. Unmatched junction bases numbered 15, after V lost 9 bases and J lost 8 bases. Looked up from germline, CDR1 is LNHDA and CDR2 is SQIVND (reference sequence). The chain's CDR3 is CASRELTGGVGGYTF. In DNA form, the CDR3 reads TGTGCCAGCCGAGAACTGACAGGGGGCGTCGGAGGCTACACCTTC.

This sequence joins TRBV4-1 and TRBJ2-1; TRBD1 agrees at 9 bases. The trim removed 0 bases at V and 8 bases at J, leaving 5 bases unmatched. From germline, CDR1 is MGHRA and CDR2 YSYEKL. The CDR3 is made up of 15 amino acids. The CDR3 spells CASSQDPQGADEQFF. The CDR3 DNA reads TGCGCCAGCAGCCAAGATCCACAGGGGGCCGATGAGCAGTTCTTC.

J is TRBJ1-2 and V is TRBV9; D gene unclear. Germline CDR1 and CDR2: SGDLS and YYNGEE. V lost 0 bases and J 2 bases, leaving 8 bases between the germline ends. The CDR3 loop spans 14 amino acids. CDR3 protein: CASSVGSQNYGYTF. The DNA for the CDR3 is TGTGCCAGCAGCGTAGGGAGTCAAAACTATGGCTACACCTTC. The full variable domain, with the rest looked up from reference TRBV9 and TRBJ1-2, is DSGVTQTPKHLITATGQRVTLRCSPRSGDLSVYWYQQSLDQGLQFLIQYYNGEERAKGNILERFSAQQFPDLHSELNLSSLELGDSALYFCASSVGSQNYGYTFGSGTRLTVV.

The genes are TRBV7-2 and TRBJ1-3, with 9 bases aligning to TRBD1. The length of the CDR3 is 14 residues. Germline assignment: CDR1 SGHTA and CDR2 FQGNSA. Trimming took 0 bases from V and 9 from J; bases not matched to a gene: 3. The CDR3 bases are TGTGCCAGCAGCTTAGCACAGGGGGCCATCACCATATATTTT. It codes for CASSLAQGAITIYF.

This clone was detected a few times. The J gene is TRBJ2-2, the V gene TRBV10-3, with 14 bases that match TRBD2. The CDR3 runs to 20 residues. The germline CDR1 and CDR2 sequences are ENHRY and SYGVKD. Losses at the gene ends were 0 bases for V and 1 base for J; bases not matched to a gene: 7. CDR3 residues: CAISESRLAGGQMNTGELFF. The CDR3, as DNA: TGTGCCATCAGTGAGTCGAGACTAGCGGGGGGGCAAATGAACACCGGGGAGCTGTTTTTT.

CDR3 DNA sequence: TGTGCCAGCAGTGAAGGATACAATGAGCAGTTCTTC. This sequence encodes CASSEGYNEQFF. The V and J genes are TRBV6-1 and TRBJ2-1; D is undetermined. This CDR3 has 12 residues. The germline V and J ends were trimmed by 1 base and 4 bases, with 2 bases remaining between them. The germline V gene encodes CDR1 MNHNS and CDR2 SASEGT.

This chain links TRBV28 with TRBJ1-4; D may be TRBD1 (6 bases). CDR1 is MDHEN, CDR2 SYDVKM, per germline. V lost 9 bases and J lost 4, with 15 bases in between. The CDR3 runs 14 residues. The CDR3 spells CASYRTAVNEKLFF. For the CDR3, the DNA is TGTGCCAGTTATAGGACAGCCGTTAATGAAAAACTGTTTTTT.

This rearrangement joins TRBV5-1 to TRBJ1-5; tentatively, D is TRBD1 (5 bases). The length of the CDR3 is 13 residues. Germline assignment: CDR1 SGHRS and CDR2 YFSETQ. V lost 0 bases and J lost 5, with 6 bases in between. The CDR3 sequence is CASSLGGYQPQHF. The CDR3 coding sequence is TGCGCCAGCAGCTTGGGGGGGTATCAGCCCCAGCATTTT.

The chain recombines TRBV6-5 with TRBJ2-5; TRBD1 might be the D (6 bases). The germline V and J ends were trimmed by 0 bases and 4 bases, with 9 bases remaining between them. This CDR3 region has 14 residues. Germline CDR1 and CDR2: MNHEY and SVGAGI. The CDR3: CASSYSRGGETQYF. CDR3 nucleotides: TGTGCCAGCAGTTACTCGAGAGGGGGAGAGACCCAGTACTTC.

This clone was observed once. CDR3 region: CASSQELMGELFF. For the CDR3, the DNA is TGCGCCAGCAGCCAAGAACTAATGGGAGAACTGTTTTTT. The chain uses TRBV4-3 and TRBJ1-4; D gene unclear. Trimming took 0 bases from V and 12 from J, leaving 11 bases between them. In germline, CDR1 is LGHNA, CDR2 YSLEER. The length of the CDR3 is 13 residues.

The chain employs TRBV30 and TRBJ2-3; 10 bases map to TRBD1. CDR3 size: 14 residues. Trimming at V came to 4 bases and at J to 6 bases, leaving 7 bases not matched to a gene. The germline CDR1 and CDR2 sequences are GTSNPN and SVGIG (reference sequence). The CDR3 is CAWTGTGEADTQYF. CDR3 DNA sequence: TGTGCCTGGACCGGGACAGGGGAGGCCGATACGCAGTATTTT.

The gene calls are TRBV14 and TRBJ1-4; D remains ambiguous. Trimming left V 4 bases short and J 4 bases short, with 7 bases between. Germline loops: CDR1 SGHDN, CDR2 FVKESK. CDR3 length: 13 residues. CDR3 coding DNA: TGTGCCAGCAGCCGACGGATTAATGAAAAACTGTTTTTT. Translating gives CASSRRINEKLFF.

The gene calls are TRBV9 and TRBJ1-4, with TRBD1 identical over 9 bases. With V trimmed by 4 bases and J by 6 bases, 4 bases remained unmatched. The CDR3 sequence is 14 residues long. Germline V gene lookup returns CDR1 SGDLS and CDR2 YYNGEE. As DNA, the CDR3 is TGTGCCAGCAGCTTACAGGGGGCGGATGAAAAACTGTTTTTT. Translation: CASSLQGADEKLFF.

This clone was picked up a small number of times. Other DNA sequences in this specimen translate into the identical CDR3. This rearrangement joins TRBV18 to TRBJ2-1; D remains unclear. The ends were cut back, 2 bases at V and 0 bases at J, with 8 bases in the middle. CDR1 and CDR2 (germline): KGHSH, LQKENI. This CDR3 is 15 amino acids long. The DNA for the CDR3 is TGTGCCAGCTCACCATCCGGTTTCTCCTACAATGAGCAGTTCTTC. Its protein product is CASSPSGFSYNEQFF.

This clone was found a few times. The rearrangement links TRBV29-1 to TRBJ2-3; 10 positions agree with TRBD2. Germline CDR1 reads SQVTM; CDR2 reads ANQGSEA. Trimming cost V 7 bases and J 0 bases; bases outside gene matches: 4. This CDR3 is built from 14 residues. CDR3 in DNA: TGCAGCGCTGAGACTAGCGGGAGCACAGATACGCAGTATTTT. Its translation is CSAETSGSTDTQYF.

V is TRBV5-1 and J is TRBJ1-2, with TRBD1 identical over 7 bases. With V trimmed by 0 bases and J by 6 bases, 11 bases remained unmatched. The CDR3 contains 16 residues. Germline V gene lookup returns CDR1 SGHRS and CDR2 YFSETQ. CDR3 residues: CASSLGNPTGANGYTF. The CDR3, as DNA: TGCGCCAGCAGCTTGGGAAATCCAACAGGGGCAAATGGCTACACCTTC. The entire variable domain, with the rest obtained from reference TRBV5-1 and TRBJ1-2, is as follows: KAGVTQTPRYLIKTRGQQVTLSCSPISGHRSVSWYQQTPGQGLQFLFEYFSETQRNKGNFPGRFSGRQFSNSRSEMNVSTLELGDSALYLCASSLGNPTGANGYTFGSGTRLTVV.

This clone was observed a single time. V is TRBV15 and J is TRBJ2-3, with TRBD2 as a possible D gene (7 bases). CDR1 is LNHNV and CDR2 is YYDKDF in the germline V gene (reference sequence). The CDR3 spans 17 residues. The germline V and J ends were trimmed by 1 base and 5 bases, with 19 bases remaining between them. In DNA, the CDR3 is TGTGCCACCAGCAGAGGGGTTTGGTCGGGGGGCGGAGATACGCAGTATTTT. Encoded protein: CATSRGVWSGGGDTQYF.

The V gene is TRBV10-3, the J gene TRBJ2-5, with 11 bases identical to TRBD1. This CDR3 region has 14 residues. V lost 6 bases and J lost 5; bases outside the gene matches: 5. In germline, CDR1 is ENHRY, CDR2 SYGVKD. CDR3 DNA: TGTGCCATCAGCAGGACAGGGGGCAGCGAGACCCAGTACTTC. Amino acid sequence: CAISRTGGSETQYF.

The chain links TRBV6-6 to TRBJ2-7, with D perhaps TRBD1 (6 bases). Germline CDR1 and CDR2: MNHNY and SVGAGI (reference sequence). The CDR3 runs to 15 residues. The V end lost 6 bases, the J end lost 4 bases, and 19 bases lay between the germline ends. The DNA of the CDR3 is TGTGCCAGCAGCCCTGACAGGCTCGGGGCTTACGAGCAGTACGTC. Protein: CASSPDRLGAYEQYV.

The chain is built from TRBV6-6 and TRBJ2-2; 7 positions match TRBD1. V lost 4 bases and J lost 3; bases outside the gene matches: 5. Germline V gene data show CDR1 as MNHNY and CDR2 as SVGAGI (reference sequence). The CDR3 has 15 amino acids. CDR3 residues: CASSSDRAYTGELFF. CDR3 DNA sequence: TGTGCCAGCAGTTCCGACAGGGCATACACCGGGGAGCTGTTTTTT.

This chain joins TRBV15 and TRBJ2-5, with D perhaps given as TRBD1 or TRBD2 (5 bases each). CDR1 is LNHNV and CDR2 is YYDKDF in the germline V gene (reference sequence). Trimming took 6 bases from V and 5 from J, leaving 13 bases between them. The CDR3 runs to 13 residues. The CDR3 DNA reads TGTGCCACCAGTTGGGGGATTGCGGAGACCCAGTACTTC. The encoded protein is CATSWGIAETQYF.

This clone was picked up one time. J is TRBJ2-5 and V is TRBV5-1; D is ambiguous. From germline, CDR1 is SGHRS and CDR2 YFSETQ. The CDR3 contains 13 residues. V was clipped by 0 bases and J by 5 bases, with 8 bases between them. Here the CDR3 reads CASSLGSQETQYF. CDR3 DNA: TGCGCCAGCAGCTTGGGGTCACAGGAGACCCAGTACTTC.

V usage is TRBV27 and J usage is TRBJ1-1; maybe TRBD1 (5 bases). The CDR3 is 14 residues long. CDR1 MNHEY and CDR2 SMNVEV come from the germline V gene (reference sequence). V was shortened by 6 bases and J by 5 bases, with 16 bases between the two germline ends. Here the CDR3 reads CASSFAGGGTEAFF. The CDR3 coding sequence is TGTGCCAGCAGCTTCGCTGGGGGAGGAACTGAAGCTTTCTTT.

The DNA for the CDR3 is TGTGCCAGCAGCTTGAGGCCAGGAGATAATCAGCCCCAGCATTTT. It translates to CASSLRPGDNQPQHF. The chain uses TRBV5-5 and TRBJ1-5; no definite D call. CDR3 length: 15 amino acids. V dropped 1 base and J dropped 4 bases, with 12 bases sitting between them. Germline V gene data show CDR1 as SGHKS and CDR2 as YYEKEE (reference sequence).

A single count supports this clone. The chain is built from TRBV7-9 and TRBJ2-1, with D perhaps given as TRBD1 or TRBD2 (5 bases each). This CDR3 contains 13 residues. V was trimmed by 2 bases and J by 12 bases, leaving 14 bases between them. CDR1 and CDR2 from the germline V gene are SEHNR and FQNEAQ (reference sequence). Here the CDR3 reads CASSLLVTRGQFF. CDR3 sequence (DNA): TGTGCCAGCAGCTTACTCGTCACGAGGGGGCAGTTCTTC.